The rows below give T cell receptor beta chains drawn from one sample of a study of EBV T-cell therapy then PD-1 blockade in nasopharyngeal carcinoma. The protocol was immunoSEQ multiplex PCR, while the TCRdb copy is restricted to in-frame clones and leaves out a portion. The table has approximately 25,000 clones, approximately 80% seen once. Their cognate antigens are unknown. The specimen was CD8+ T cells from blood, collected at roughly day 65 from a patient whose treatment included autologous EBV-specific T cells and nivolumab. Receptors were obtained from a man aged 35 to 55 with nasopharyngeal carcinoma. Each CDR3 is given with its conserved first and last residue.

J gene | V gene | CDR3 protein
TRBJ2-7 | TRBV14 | CASSQVHPPREQYF
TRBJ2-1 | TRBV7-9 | CASSLVGNEQFF
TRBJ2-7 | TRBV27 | CASSFKQGEQYF
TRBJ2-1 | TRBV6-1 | CASSEEAGGYNEQFF
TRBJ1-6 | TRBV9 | CASSVAGGGNSPLHF
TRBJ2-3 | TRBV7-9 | CASSPSPDTQYF
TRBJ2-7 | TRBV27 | CASSPMGTGAYEQYF
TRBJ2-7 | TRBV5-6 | CASSLGPAYEQYF
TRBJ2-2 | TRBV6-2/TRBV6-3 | CASSSGGDYTGELFF
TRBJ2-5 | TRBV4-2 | CASSQEGGLLQETQYF
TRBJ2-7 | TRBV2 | CASSDARSLFYEQYF
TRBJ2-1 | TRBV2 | CASKGYEQFF
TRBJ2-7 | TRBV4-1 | CASSQDWATGVYEQYF
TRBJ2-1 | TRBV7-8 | CASSFPGFGGPTYNEQFF
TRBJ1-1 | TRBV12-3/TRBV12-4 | CASSLAGRTEAFF
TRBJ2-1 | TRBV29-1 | CSVTGTGAGNEQFF
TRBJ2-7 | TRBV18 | CASSPGYEQYF
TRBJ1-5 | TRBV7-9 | CASSSSDRAVQPQHF
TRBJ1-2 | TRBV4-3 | CASSQDLTGGRGYTF
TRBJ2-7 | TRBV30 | CAWSGTGIYEQYF
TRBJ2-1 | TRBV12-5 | CASGSGGVSYNEQFF
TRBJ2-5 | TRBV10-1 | CASRSHSGTGLETQYF
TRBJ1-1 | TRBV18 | CASSPEGEAHTEAFF
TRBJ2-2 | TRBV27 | CASTLGGRGVTGELFF
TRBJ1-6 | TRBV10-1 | CASRGTGSYNSPLHF
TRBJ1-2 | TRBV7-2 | CASSPRGRPWGYTF